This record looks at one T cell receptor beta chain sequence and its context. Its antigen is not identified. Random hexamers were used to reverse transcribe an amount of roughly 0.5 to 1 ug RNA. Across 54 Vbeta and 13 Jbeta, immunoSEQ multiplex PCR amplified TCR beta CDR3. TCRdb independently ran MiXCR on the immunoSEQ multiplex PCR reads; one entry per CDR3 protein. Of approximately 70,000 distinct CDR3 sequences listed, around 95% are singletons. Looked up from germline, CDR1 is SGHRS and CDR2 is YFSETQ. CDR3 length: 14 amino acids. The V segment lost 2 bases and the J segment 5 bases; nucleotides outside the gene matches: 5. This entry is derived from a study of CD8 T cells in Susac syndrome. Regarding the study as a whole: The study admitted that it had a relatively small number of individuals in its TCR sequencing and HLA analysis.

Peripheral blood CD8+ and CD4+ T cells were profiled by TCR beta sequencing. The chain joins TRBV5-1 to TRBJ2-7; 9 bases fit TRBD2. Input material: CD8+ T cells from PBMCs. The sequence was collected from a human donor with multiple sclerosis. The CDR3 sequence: CASSFSGSIDEQYF. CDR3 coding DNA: TGCGCCAGCAGCTTTAGCGGGAGCATCGACGAGCAGTACTTC.